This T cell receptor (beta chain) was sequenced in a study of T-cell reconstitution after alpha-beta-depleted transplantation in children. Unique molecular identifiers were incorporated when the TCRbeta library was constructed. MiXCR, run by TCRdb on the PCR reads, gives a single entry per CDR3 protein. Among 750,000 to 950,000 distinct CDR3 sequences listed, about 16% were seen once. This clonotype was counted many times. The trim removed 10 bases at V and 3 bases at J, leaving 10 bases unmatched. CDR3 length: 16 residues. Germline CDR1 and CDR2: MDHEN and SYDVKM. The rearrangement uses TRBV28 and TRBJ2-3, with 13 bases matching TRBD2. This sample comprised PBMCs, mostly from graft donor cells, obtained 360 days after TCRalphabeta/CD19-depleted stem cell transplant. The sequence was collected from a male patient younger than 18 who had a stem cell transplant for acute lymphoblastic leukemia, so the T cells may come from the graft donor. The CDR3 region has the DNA TGTGCCACCACGCGGACTAGCGGGAGTAGGACAGATACGCAGTATTTT. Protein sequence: CATTRTSGSRTDTQYF.